The next 11 T cell receptor beta chains were all read from a single sample in a study of blood T cell repertoires in COVID-19. This table comes from immunoSEQ multiplex PCR, and its TCRdb copy is limited to in-frame clones, with some not included. The repertoire holds 150,000 or so clones, with approximately 87% as singletons. Sequencing was done on a sample of peripheral blood. The receptors were sampled from a man older than 75 with acute or convalescent COVID-19.

This chain joins TRBV20-1 and TRBJ1-5; 9 nucleotides match TRBD1. The J segment lost 6 bases and the V segment lost 3 bases, leaving 9 bases of the junction unmatched. Germline values: CDR1 DFQATT, CDR2 SNEGSKA (reference sequence). This CDR3 is built from 15 residues. This chain's CDR3 is CSASSGTGSGQPQHF. The DNA of the CDR3 is TGCAGTGCTAGTTCCGGGACAGGGAGTGGTCAGCCCCAGCATTTT.

In this sample, this clone turned up once. The V and J genes are TRBV18 and TRBJ1-2; 9 bases align to TRBD1. CDR1 is KGHSH and CDR2 is LQKENI in the germline V gene. This CDR3 is 14 amino acids long. The V and J ends lost 4 bases and 8 bases, in that order; junction bases with no gene match: 8. CDR3 region: CASSQRTGAEGYTF. CDR3 DNA: TGTGCCAGCTCACAACGGACAGGGGCGGAGGGCTACACCTTC.

This rearrangement joins TRBV5-1 to TRBJ2-3; D is ambiguous. The ends were cut back, 1 base at V and 10 bases at J, with 10 bases in the middle. Germline values: CDR1 SGHRS, CDR2 YFSETQ. The CDR3 extends over 12 amino acids. The CDR3 sequence: CASSLTITAQYF. The DNA of the CDR3 is TGCGCCAGCAGCTTGACCATAACGGCGCAGTATTTT.

The V gene is TRBV30, the J gene TRBJ1-5, with no clear D. This CDR3 contains 14 residues. V lost 0 bases to trimming and J lost 3 bases, with 9 bases between them. The germline gives CDR1 GTSNPN, CDR2 SVGIG (reference sequence). In DNA, the CDR3 is TGTGCCTGGAGTGTAAGAGGGTTCAATCAGCCCCAGCATTTT. Translation: CAWSVRGFNQPQHF.

In this sample, this clone turned up a few times. The chain carries TRBV20-1 and TRBJ2-1; no definite D call. CDR1 is DFQATT, CDR2 SNEGSKA, per germline (reference sequence). The CDR3 is 14 amino acids. Trimming removed 3 bases from V and 7 bases from J, with 16 bases in between. Here the CDR3 DNA reads TGCAGTGCTAGTATGACTCCTTCGCCTAATGAGCAGTTCTTC. Its translation: CSASMTPSPNEQFF.

The rearrangement joins TRBV12-3 or TRBV12-4 to TRBJ2-5; TRBD1 aligns across 7 bases. This CDR3 contains 13 residues. V dropped 6 bases and J dropped 4; count of bases not matched to a gene: 5. CDR3 bases: TGTGCCAGCAGGAGACAGGGTCGAGAGACCCAGTACTTC. This gives the protein CASRRQGRETQYF.

This clone has a single count. The chain carries TRBV5-1 and TRBJ1-1; perhaps TRBD1 as D (5 bases). This CDR3 is built from 15 residues. Germline CDR1 and CDR2: SGHRS and YFSETQ. The V end was cut by 4 bases, the J end by 12 bases, with 25 bases between. For the CDR3, the DNA is TGCGCCAGCAGCCAACCCGGTCAGCAGGAGGAGGGGACTTTCTTT. Protein product: CASSQPGQQEEGTFF. The full variable domain, rest sourced from reference TRBV5-1 and TRBJ1-1, is KAGVTQTPRYLIKTRGQQVTLSCSPISGHRSVSWYQQTPGQGLQFLFEYFSETQRNKGNFPGRFSGRQFSNSRSEMNVSTLELGDSALYLCASSQPGQQEEGTFFGQGTRLTVV.

V gene TRBV6-4 combines with J gene TRBJ2-5; the match to TRBD1 covers 10 bases. Losses at the gene ends were 7 bases for V and 1 base for J; bases not matched to a gene: 9. CDR3 size: 16 residues. CDR1 is MRHNA, CDR2 SNTAGT, per germline. This chain's CDR3 is CASNGTGDICQETQYF. The CDR3 DNA follows: TGTGCCAGCAACGGGACAGGGGATATCTGCCAAGAGACCCAGTACTTC.

The J gene is TRBJ2-2, the V gene TRBV2, with D perhaps TRBD1 (5 bases). The length of the CDR3 is 15 residues. With 4 bases removed from V and 2 bases from J, the gap between germline ends came to 11 bases. Germline CDR1 and CDR2: SNHLY and FYNNEI. The CDR3 DNA is TGTGCCAGCAGTGTCCTCAGGGCAAACACCGGGGAGCTGTTTTTT. It is translated as CASSVLRANTGELFF.

The chain is built from TRBV5-8 and TRBJ2-3; the D gene is possibly TRBD2 (6 bases). In germline, CDR1 is SGHTS, CDR2 YDEGEE. V lost 7 bases and J 4 bases, leaving 10 bases between the germline ends. This CDR3 has 12 amino acids. CDR3 nucleotides: TGTGCCAGCGGCGGCGGGGCAGATACGCAGTATTTT. It encodes CASGGGADTQYF.

J is TRBJ2-5 and V is TRBV4-1; D is undetermined. Germline lookup yields CDR1 MGHRA and CDR2 YSYEKL. The CDR3 totals 14 residues. Trimming took off 1 base at V and 4 bases at J, with 10 bases between the two ends. CDR3 region: CASSQVSGGETQYF. The CDR3 bases are TGCGCCAGCAGCCAAGTCAGTGGCGGAGAGACCCAGTACTTC.